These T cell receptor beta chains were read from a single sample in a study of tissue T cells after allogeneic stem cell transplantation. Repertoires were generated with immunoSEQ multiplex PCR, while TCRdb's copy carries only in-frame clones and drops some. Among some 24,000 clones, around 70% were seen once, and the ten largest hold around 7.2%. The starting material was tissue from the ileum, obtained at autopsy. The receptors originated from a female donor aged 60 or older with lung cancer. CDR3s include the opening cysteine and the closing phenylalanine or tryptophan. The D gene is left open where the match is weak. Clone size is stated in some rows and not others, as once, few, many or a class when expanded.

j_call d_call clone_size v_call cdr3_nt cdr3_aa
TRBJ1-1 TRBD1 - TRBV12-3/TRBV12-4 TGTGCCAGCAGCAACAGGGGACACACTGAAGCTTTCTTT CASSNRGHTEAFF
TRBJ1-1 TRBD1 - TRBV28 TGTGCCAGCAGTTTACAGGGGGCGAACACTGAAGCTTTCTTT CASSLQGANTEAFF
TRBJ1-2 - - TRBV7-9 TGTGCCAGCAGCTTAGATGGGGGAGCCACTAACTATGGCTACACCTTC CASSLDGGATNYGYTF
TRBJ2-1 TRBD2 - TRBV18 TGTGCCAGCTCACGTAGCGGGACGCCCTACAATGAGCAGTTCTTC CASSRSGTPYNEQFF
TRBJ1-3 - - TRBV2 TGTGCCAGCAGTCCCCACCTATCGGGAAACACCATATATTTT CASSPHLSGNTIYF
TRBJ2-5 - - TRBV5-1 TGCGCCAGCAGCTTTTCGACAGGGACTTCGGAGACCCAGTACTTC CASSFSTGTSETQYF
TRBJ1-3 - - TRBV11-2 TGTGCCAGCAGCTTTGCAAGGGCGTTGGGAAACACCATATATTTT CASSFARALGNTIYF
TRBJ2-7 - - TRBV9 TGTGCCAGCAGCCCCAGGAGGGCGAACAACTACGAGCAGTACTTC CASSPRRANNYEQYF
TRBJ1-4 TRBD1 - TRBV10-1 TGCGCCAGCAGTGAGGGACAGGCTAATGAAAAACTGTTTTTT CASSEGQANEKLFF
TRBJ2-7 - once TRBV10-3 TGTGCCATCAGTGCTGGATCCTACGAGCAGTACTTC CAISAGSYEQYF
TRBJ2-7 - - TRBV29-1 TGCAGCGTTGAAGACCCCGAAGGGGTCTACGAGCAGTACTTC CSVEDPEGVYEQYF
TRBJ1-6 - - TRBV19 TGTGCCAGTAAGGTCTATAATTCACCCCTCCACTTT CASKVYNSPLHF
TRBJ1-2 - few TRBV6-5 TGTGCCAGCAGTTACTCCGGGGCAGGGACTAACTATGGCTACACCTTC CASSYSGAGTNYGYTF
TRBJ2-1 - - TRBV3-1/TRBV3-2 TGTGCCAGCAGCCAAATGCAGGGGAATGAGCAGTTCTTC CASSQMQGNEQFF
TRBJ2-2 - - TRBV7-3 TGTGCCAGCACCCCAAATGGAGCCGGGGAGCTGTTTTTT CASTPNGAGELFF
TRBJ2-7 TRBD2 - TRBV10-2 TGCGCCAGCAGTGATTTGCGGGGGGCGTACGAGCAGTACTTC CASSDLRGAYEQYF
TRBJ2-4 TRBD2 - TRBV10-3 TGTGCCATCAGTGAGGCAAGGGGAGGGTTTGGCATTCAGTACTTC CAISEARGGFGIQYF
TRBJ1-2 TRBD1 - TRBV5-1 TGCGCCAGCAGCCGCCGGGACAGGGTACAAGGCCTGTTTTATGGCTACACCTTC CASSRRDRVQGLFYGYTF
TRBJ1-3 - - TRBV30 TGTGCCTGGAGTGTCACCCGGACGGCGCGGGGCGGGGGGCTCTCTGGAAACACCATATATTTT CAWSVTRTARGGGLSGNTIYF
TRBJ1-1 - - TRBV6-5 TGTGCCAGCTGTCCCAGAGGTACCAGCACTGAAGCTTTCTTT CASCPRGTSTEAFF
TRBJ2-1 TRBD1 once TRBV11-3 TGTGCCAGCAGCTTAAGGGGGACAGGGGGCAATGAGCAGTTCTTC CASSLRGTGGNEQFF
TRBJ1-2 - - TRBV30 TGTGCCTGGAGTTCCAAGGTGACCTTCTATGGCTACACCTTC CAWSSKVTFYGYTF
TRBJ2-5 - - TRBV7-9 TGTGCCAGCAGCTTCCTCACCGTTCAAGAGACCCAGTACTTC CASSFLTVQETQYF